This T cell receptor (beta chain) was obtained from a study of human T cells and chemical hapten exposure. Library preparation tagged each individual cDNA molecule with a unique molecular identifier. TCRdb re-called the RACE reads through MiXCR, storing one row per CDR3 protein. Of around 260,000 distinct CDR3 sequences in the sample, roughly 8.9% are singletons; the top ten hold about 2.5%. Time point here: pre-sensitization, week 0. Treatment denoted: therapeutic diphenylcyclopropenone sensitization with weekly scalp DPC. Staff drew blood before applying each patch test. This clonotype was counted a few times. The CDR3 length is 11 residues. V lost 5 bases and J 12 bases, leaving 8 bases between the germline ends. CDR1 is MDHEN and CDR2 is SYDVKM in the germline V gene.

Sequences were derived from whole blood, sampled in connection with sensitization to the hapten diphenylcyclopropenone (DPC). The receptor was isolated from a woman in her forties with alopecia areata. Some clones in this sample may be carry-over from other donors' samples. The J gene is TRBJ1-6, the V gene TRBV28; D unresolved. CDR3 DNA sequence: TGTGCCAGCAGTAGCCAAAAACCCCTCCACTTT. Translating gives CASSSQKPLHF. Full variable domain (remainder filled in from reference TRBV28 and TRBJ1-6): DVKVTQSSRYLVKRTGEKVFLECVQDMDHENMFWYRQDPGLGLRLIYFSYDVKMKEKGDIPEGYSVSREKKERFSLILESASTNQTSMYLCASSSQKPLHFGNGTRLTVT.